A single sample gave rise to the 21 T cell receptor beta chains below, sequenced in a study of cytomegalovirus exposure and HLA in healthy donors. 60 Vbeta and 13 Jbeta primers were used in PCR. Using immunoSEQ multiplex PCR, the repertoire was profiled, and TCRdb retains in-frame clones only, with some absent. The table shows around 140,000 clones, with about 86% occurring only once. Sequenced sample: PBMCs. These receptors were collected from a woman aged 30 to 39 in good health and CMV-seronegative.

The V and J genes are TRBV18 and TRBJ1-4; TRBD1 matches 8 bases. There are 15 residues in the CDR3. Trimming removed 6 bases from V and 7 bases from J; junction bases left unmatched: 10. The germline CDR1 and CDR2 sequences are KGHSH and LQKENI. The CDR3 bases are TGTGCCAGCTCGCCTAACCAGGGGGCGCGTGAAAAACTGTTTTTT. Encoded protein: CASSPNQGAREKLFF.

The chain uses TRBV18 and TRBJ2-5; TRBD2 might be the D (5 bases). The V gene lost 3 bases and the J gene lost 2 bases, with 7 bases spanning the gap. CDR3 length equals 13 residues. In germline, CDR1 is KGHSH, CDR2 LQKENI. Here the CDR3 DNA reads TGTGCCAGCTCACCCGGGGTACAAGAGACCCAGTACTTC. It is translated as CASSPGVQETQYF.

The chain combines TRBV6-5 with TRBJ1-1; 8 bases are a match to TRBD1. The CDR3 is 14 amino acids. Germline V lookup: CDR1 MNHEY, CDR2 SVGAGI. With V trimmed by 2 bases and J by 4 bases, 3 bases remained unmatched. This chain's CDR3 is CASSYQGAGTEAFF. In DNA, the CDR3 is TGTGCCAGCAGTTACCAGGGGGCGGGCACTGAAGCTTTCTTT.

The genes are TRBV28 and TRBJ2-3, with 9 bases lining up with TRBD2. V shed 4 bases, J shed 5 bases, and the junction held 4 bases outside the gene matches. The CDR3 contains 14 residues. Germline CDR1 MDHEN, CDR2 SYDVKM. The CDR3 region has the DNA TGTGCCAGCAGTTCTGCGGGAGGGCGAGATACGCAGTATTTT. Amino acid sequence: CASSSAGGRDTQYF.

There are a few counts of this clone. The chain couples TRBV15 to TRBJ2-1; 8 nucleotides agree with TRBD1. Germline trimming cut 7 bases from V and 9 bases from J; bases unmatched to any gene: 8. There are 13 residues in the CDR3. CDR1 is LNHNV, CDR2 YYDKDF, per germline (reference sequence). The CDR3 loop reads CATNPGTGTEQFF. CDR3 nucleotide sequence: TGTGCCACCAACCCGGGGACAGGCACTGAGCAGTTCTTC.

The V and J genes are TRBV7-2 and TRBJ2-7; 11 nucleotides agree with TRBD2. Germline CDR1 is SGHTA and CDR2 is FQGNSA. The CDR3 totals 14 residues. The V segment lost 5 bases and the J segment 3 bases; nucleotides outside the gene matches: 3. Written as DNA, the CDR3 is TGTGCCAGCAGCCACGGACTAGCGGGCTACGAGCAGTACTTC. This gives the protein CASSHGLAGYEQYF.

This clone was recorded only once. The DNA of the CDR3 is TGCAGCGTTGAAGATCTGGTAGCGGGAGGGCCCTACGAGCAGTACTTC. Its protein product is CSVEDLVAGGPYEQYF. V usage is TRBV29-1 and J usage is TRBJ2-7; TRBD2 matches at 11 bases. Per the germline V gene, CDR1 is SQVTM and CDR2 is ANQGSEA. Losses at the gene ends were 0 bases for V and 2 bases for J; bases not matched to a gene: 6. The CDR3 sequence is 16 residues long.

Only a few counts were recorded for this clone. The chain recombines TRBV5-1 with TRBJ1-4, with 7 bases lining up with TRBD1. In germline, CDR1 is SGHRS, CDR2 YFSETQ. This CDR3 is 13 amino acids long. The V and J ends lost 4 bases and 6 bases, in that order; junction bases with no gene match: 3. In DNA, the CDR3 is TGCGCCAGCAGCACCAGGGGGGATGAAAAACTGTTTTTT. This sequence encodes CASSTRGDEKLFF.

This clone was observed a single time. The genes are TRBV7-9 and TRBJ2-5, with 7 bases lining up with TRBD1. V lost 0 bases to trimming and J lost 2 bases; unmatched junction nucleotides: 3. The CDR3 length is 15 residues. Germline CDR1 SEHNR, CDR2 FQNEAQ (reference sequence). The DNA of the CDR3 is TGTGCCAGCAGCTTAGCGGGACAGAAGCAAGAGACCCAGTACTTC. The encoded protein is CASSLAGQKQETQYF.

The V and J genes are TRBV28 and TRBJ1-6, with D unclear. Germline V gene sequence: CDR1 MDHEN, CDR2 SYDVKM. The CDR3 is made up of 12 amino acids. The V gene lost 7 bases and the J gene lost 3 bases, with 4 bases spanning the gap. CDR3 sequence: CASTHYNSPLHF. CDR3 DNA: TGTGCCAGCACCCACTATAATTCACCCCTCCACTTT.

Details on this clone: A junction end diverges from the germline sequence, so it may reflect a read error. The chain employs TRBV7-9 and TRBJ1-1; no clear D gene. The germline gives CDR1 SEHNR, CDR2 FQNEAQ (reference sequence). The CDR3 is 15 amino acids. This CDR3 reads CSSSLARVMNTEAFF. The CDR3 DNA is TGTTCCAGCAGCTTAGCTCGGGTCATGAACACTGAAGCTTTCTTT.

Regarding this clone: Its ends do not fully match the called genes, so a read error is possible. The rearrangement uses TRBV7-9 and TRBJ2-2; D might be TRBD1 (6 bases). The germline CDR1 and CDR2 sequences are SEHNR and FQNEAQ (reference sequence). The CDR3 is 17 amino acids. The CDR3 coding sequence is TGTTCCAGCAGCTTACCGGACATCGGGACAAGTACCGGGGAGCTGTTTTTT. Translated, it gives CSSSLPDIGTSTGELFF.

V gene TRBV7-6 combines with J gene TRBJ1-3; tentatively, D is TRBD1 (5 bases). The CDR3 covers 18 residues. V was clipped by 5 bases and J by 3 bases, with 23 bases between them. Germline loops: CDR1 SGHVS, CDR2 FNYEAQ. The DNA for the CDR3 is TGTGCCAGCAGCATTGGGCTGTACAGGATGTATGGTGGAAACACCATATATTTT. Its translation is CASSIGLYRMYGGNTIYF.

The genes are TRBV18 and TRBJ1-3; 7 bases map to TRBD1. The CDR3 contains 19 residues. The germline V gene encodes CDR1 KGHSH and CDR2 LQKENI. The trim removed 3 bases at V and 0 bases at J, leaving 14 bases unmatched. Here the CDR3 DNA reads TGTGCCAGCTCACCTCTCGGGACAGCCATATCGAGCTCTGGAAACACCATATATTTT. As protein: CASSPLGTAISSSGNTIYF.

The chain is built from TRBV30 and TRBJ1-2, with 7 bases matching TRBD1. J gave up 5 bases and V 2 bases, and 2 bases lay outside the gene matches. The CDR3 totals 12 residues. Germline V gene data show CDR1 as GTSNPN and CDR2 as SVGIG (reference sequence). The CDR3 reads CAWSQQGYGYTF. Here the CDR3 DNA reads TGTGCCTGGAGTCAACAGGGGTATGGCTACACCTTC.

The chain carries TRBV6-5 and TRBJ1-1; no definite D call. V dropped 0 bases and J dropped 3 bases, with 8 bases sitting between them. This CDR3 contains 14 residues. CDR1 MNHEY and CDR2 SVGAGI come from the germline V gene. CDR3 sequence: CASSYSGGDTEAFF. Written as DNA, the CDR3 is TGTGCCAGCAGTTACTCTGGCGGGGACACTGAAGCTTTCTTT.

The chain joins TRBV27 to TRBJ2-7; 7 bases are a match to TRBD2. Trimming removed 8 bases from V and 3 bases from J; junction bases left unmatched: 1. The CDR3 contains 11 residues. The germline V gene encodes CDR1 MNHEY and CDR2 SMNVEV (reference sequence). The CDR3 DNA is TGTGCCAGCGGGGGGGACTACGAGCAGTACTTC. As protein: CASGGDYEQYF.

The chain is built from TRBV19 and TRBJ1-2; tentative D call: TRBD1 (5 bases). CDR3 length: 13 residues. Trimming stripped 6 bases from V and 2 bases from J, with 10 bases between. Germline values: CDR1 LNHDA, CDR2 SQIVND (reference sequence). The CDR3 is CASSLGLNYGYTF. For the CDR3, the DNA is TGTGCCAGTAGCTTGGGGCTGAACTATGGCTACACCTTC. The full variable domain, rest sourced from reference TRBV19 and TRBJ1-2, is DGGITQSPKYLFRKEGQNVTLSCEQNLNHDAMYWYRQDPGQGLRLIYYSQIVNDFQKGDIAEGYSVSREKKESFPLTVTSAQKNPTAFYLCASSLGLNYGYTFGSGTRLTVV.

The CDR3: CASSLARGDYNSPLHF. The CDR3, as DNA: TGTGCCAGCAGCTTAGCGCGGGGGGATTATAATTCACCCCTCCACTTT. The V and J genes are TRBV7-2 and TRBJ1-6; weak D call: TRBD1 (5 bases). V shed 0 bases and J shed 4 bases, with 10 bases lying between them. Germline values: CDR1 SGHTA, CDR2 FQGNSA. The CDR3 is 16 residues long.

The V call is TRBV7-9, the J call TRBJ1-1; D is uncertain. CDR3 length: 15 residues. CDR1 SEHNR and CDR2 FQNEAQ come from the germline V gene (reference sequence). Trimming removed 4 bases from V and 6 bases from J, with 18 bases in between. The CDR3 bases are TGTGCCAGCAGCTCCCCCGGACTGAGGACCGCTGAAGCTTTCTTT. As protein: CASSSPGLRTAEAFF.

V is TRBV10-1 and J is TRBJ2-7; TRBD1 agrees at 8 bases. V lost 6 bases to trimming and J lost 7 bases; unmatched junction nucleotides: 11. The length of the CDR3 is 14 residues. Per the germline V gene, CDR1 is WNHNN and CDR2 is SYGVQD (reference sequence). The CDR3: CASRTYDRGGEQYF. Here the CDR3 DNA reads TGCGCCAGCAGGACTTACGACAGGGGAGGAGAGCAGTACTTC.